Given below is one T cell receptor (beta chain) in context. These data belong to a study of blood T cell repertoires in COVID-19. Across the study: Specimens from acute and convalescent COVID-19 originated in the United States, Italy and Spain. T cells, B-cell-depleted T cells, or PBMCs supplied cDNA or gDNA.

Source study methods: The authors estimated nucleated cell counts from reference gene primer amplification. Only in-frame clones appear in the TCRdb table, and some are missing; sequencing was by immunoSEQ multiplex PCR. The DNA gave D and trimming, while V, J and clone size come from that table. The sample has 250,000 to 350,000 clones, about 91% seen once. The receptor was isolated from a woman aged 60-75 years with acute or convalescent COVID-19. The sample consisted of peripheral blood.

The CDR3 protein is CASSHDYQSVFF. The CDR3 bases are TGTGCCAGTAGTCACGACTACCAGAGCGTGTTCTTC. The chain recombines TRBV19 with TRBJ2-1, with a weak D call TRBD2 (5 bases). The CDR3 has 12 amino acids. V was cut by 5 bases and J by 15 bases, with 17 bases left in between. Per the germline V gene, CDR1 is LNHDA and CDR2 is SQIVND (reference sequence).